This T cell receptor (beta chain) derives from a study of control samples from healthy donors and cancer patients. Trimming left V 7 bases short and J 1 base short, with 10 bases between. There are 13 residues in the CDR3. The germline gives CDR1 SEHNR, CDR2 FQNEAQ (reference sequence). The data were produced by immunoSEQ multiplex PCR, yet TCRdb's version contains in-frame clones alone and is incomplete. The sample has roughly 130,000 clones, under 95% seen once. This receptor was taken from a man aged 50-60 years with head and neck cancer. Specimen: PBMCs. The chain is built from TRBV7-9 and TRBJ2-5, with a tentative D call TRBD2 (5 bases). The DNA for the CDR3 is TGTGCCAGCACCGAGGGCGGCCAAGAGACCCAGTACTTC. Its translation is CASTEGGQETQYF.